This T cell receptor (beta chain) stems from a study of neurological immune-mediated disorders. Germline CDR1 is MNHEY and CDR2 is SVGEGT. Trimming at V came to 6 bases and at J to 2 bases, leaving 4 bases not matched to a gene. The CDR3 sequence is 15 residues long. This clonotype was counted many times. From the 5' RACE reads, TCRdb called clonotypes with MiXCR, one entry per CDR3 protein. The repertoire includes about 81,000 distinct CDR3 sequences, 3.5% to 5.5% of them detected once, and 5% to 6% sits in the top ten. Time point meaning: longitudinal time-point 3. Stored at -80 C, 2 million PBMCs were the source of the unsorted libraries.

The clonotype originates from a woman in her sixties with multiple sclerosis. The source material was PBMCs. The chain links TRBV6-2 or TRBV6-3 to TRBJ2-1, with TRBD2 matching over 10 bases. CDR3 bases: TGTGCCAGCAGGCACAGCGGGGGGGCCTACAATGAGCAGTTCTTC. Amino acids: CASRHSGGAYNEQFF.